This paragraph reports one TCR beta chain. What it binds is not known. Deep was the level at which the assay was run. Produced via immunoSEQ multiplex PCR; TCRdb's table is partial and in-frame only. Among millions of clones listed, approximately 95% were seen once. The data originate from a study of shared clonotypes between healthy human individuals. In the study overall: Each donor's CD8 memory used one plate, CD8 naive two, each CD4 subset three. Study results and limitations: Generally, naive subsets (rather than memory subsets) showed larger estimated richness.

V was trimmed by 5 bases and J by 9 bases, leaving 20 bases between them. Germline V gene lookup returns CDR1 SNHLY and CDR2 FYNNEI. This CDR3 has 14 residues. Sequencing was carried out using naive CD4+ T cells sorted from blood. As for subset: CD45RA+ positively selected. This clonotype was obtained from a man aged 18 to 29 in good health. The chain joins TRBV2 to TRBJ2-7; weak D call: TRBD2 (6 bases). The chain's CDR3 is CASSRDSTPFGQYF. In DNA, the CDR3 is TGTGCCAGCAGTAGGGACTCGACACCCTTTGGGCAGTACTTC.